Listed below are T cell receptor beta chains from one sample, sequenced in a study of blood T cell repertoires in COVID-19. Sequencing was performed with immunoSEQ multiplex PCR; in TCRdb, only in-frame clones are kept and a portion is missing. This sample has nearly 350,000 clones, with roughly 86% found just once. Material for sequencing was peripheral blood. These receptors were collected from a woman in her 70s with COVID-19, enrolled during active disease. The conserved cysteine and the conserved F or W are not part of the CDR3 here. Each record gives: J gene, V gene, CDR3 protein.

j_call: TRBJ2-5
v_call: TRBV24-1
cdr3_aa: ATSDGRNQETQY

j_call: TRBJ1-1
v_call: TRBV10-3
cdr3_aa: AISIGTKAF

j_call: TRBJ1-5
v_call: TRBV28
cdr3_aa: ASSPRVPRGSQPQH

j_call: TRBJ1-2
v_call: TRBV7-2
cdr3_aa: ASSIGTGRDYGYT

j_call: TRBJ2-2
v_call: TRBV7-3
cdr3_aa: ASSPGTPGELF

j_call: TRBJ1-2
v_call: TRBV7-9
cdr3_aa: ASSSYDRVAGYT

j_call: TRBJ2-7
v_call: TRBV4-1
cdr3_aa: ASSQGSGGRSYEQY

j_call: TRBJ2-1
v_call: TRBV2
cdr3_aa: ASSELGLARNEQF

j_call: TRBJ2-2
v_call: TRBV27
cdr3_aa: ASRGPGFTGELF

j_call: TRBJ1-1
v_call: TRBV7-2
cdr3_aa: ASSFTENTEAF

j_call: TRBJ1-5
v_call: TRBV27
cdr3_aa: ASSSTESNQPQH

j_call: TRBJ1-4
v_call: TRBV27
cdr3_aa: ASSLSGTGKLF

j_call: TRBJ1-2
v_call: TRBV7-9
cdr3_aa: ASSSPGTGSAGYT

j_call: TRBJ1-2
v_call: TRBV12-3/TRBV12-4
cdr3_aa: ASSPGQNYGYT

j_call: TRBJ2-7
v_call: TRBV7-2
cdr3_aa: ASSPSLSGTYEQY

j_call: TRBJ2-1
v_call: TRBV24-1
cdr3_aa: ATSSLGQGVNNEQF

j_call: TRBJ2-3
v_call: TRBV5-1
cdr3_aa: ASSFRGGGTDTQY

j_call: TRBJ1-2
v_call: TRBV18
cdr3_aa: ASSPTRGAGNGYT

j_call: TRBJ1-2
v_call: TRBV25-1
cdr3_aa: ASSESHRANYGYT

j_call: TRBJ1-4
v_call: TRBV6-6
cdr3_aa: ASSYWEVNEKLF

j_call: TRBJ2-3
v_call: TRBV3-1/TRBV3-2
cdr3_aa: ASSQGGLAGGTQY

j_call: TRBJ1-1
v_call: TRBV2
cdr3_aa: ASSDGGPDTEAF

j_call: TRBJ2-7
v_call: TRBV5-6
cdr3_aa: ASSLARRGVYYEQY

j_call: TRBJ2-1
v_call: TRBV27
cdr3_aa: ASSVGTSGGPINEQF

j_call: TRBJ2-7
v_call: TRBV30
cdr3_aa: AWSEGTYYEQY

j_call: TRBJ2-5
v_call: TRBV6-5
cdr3_aa: ASRLGHSQY

j_call: TRBJ2-2
v_call: TRBV24-1
cdr3_aa: ATSSQVNTGELF

j_call: TRBJ1-2
v_call: TRBV14
cdr3_aa: ASSQDRVAGYT

j_call: TRBJ2-1
v_call: TRBV18
cdr3_aa: ASSTDMAGGYEQF

j_call: TRBJ1-3
v_call: TRBV7-2
cdr3_aa: ASSPRGSNSGNTIY

j_call: TRBJ2-5
v_call: TRBV24-1
cdr3_aa: ATSDGGQGQETQY

j_call: TRBJ2-7
v_call: TRBV24-1
cdr3_aa: ATSDYDVAGGYEQY

j_call: TRBJ1-2
v_call: TRBV21-1
cdr3_aa: ASSTFGGYT

j_call: TRBJ1-3
v_call: TRBV7-8
cdr3_aa: ASSSERLGNTIY

j_call: TRBJ2-7
v_call: TRBV6-2/TRBV6-3
cdr3_aa: ASSRGLAGFSYEQY

j_call: TRBJ2-7
v_call: TRBV18
cdr3_aa: ASSPQQESSYEQY

j_call: TRBJ1-1
v_call: TRBV3-1/TRBV3-2
cdr3_aa: ASTPTGQLEAF

j_call: TRBJ1-1
v_call: TRBV21-1
cdr3_aa: ASSKKRRGQERMNTEAF

j_call: TRBJ2-7
v_call: TRBV4-2
cdr3_aa: ASSQDWARGVNSYEQY

j_call: TRBJ1-4
v_call: TRBV7-2
cdr3_aa: ASSTPGTGVEKLF

j_call: TRBJ2-3
v_call: TRBV7-9
cdr3_aa: ASSLVTSFTQY

j_call: TRBJ1-6
v_call: TRBV2
cdr3_aa: ASTQEGPYNSPLH

j_call: TRBJ2-1
v_call: TRBV5-1
cdr3_aa: ASSLGTSNEQF

j_call: TRBJ2-1
v_call: TRBV7-2
cdr3_aa: ASSLVLLAVLAYNEQF

j_call: TRBJ1-2
v_call: TRBV9
cdr3_aa: ASSSGPQSGGYT

j_call: TRBJ1-1
v_call: TRBV30
cdr3_aa: AWSVSGPTEAF

j_call: TRBJ1-2
v_call: TRBV12-3/TRBV12-4
cdr3_aa: ASLIGGSYGYT

j_call: TRBJ1-6
v_call: TRBV6-2/TRBV6-3
cdr3_aa: ASSYGQGASSPLH